This T cell receptor beta chain was observed in a study of T cell changes during pregnancy in multiple sclerosis. CDR3 length equals 15 residues. Trimming pared 2 bases from V and 0 bases from J, leaving 8 bases between. CDR1 is KGHSH and CDR2 is LQKENI in the germline V gene. Profiling relied on immunoSEQ multiplex PCR, and the TCRdb table lists in-frame clones only, not all of them. This sample has 45,000 to 65,000 clones, with nearly 95% found just once. V usage is TRBV18 and J usage is TRBJ2-1; D perhaps matches TRBD2 (6 bases). The specimen comprised CD4+ T cells from peripheral blood mononuclear cells, sampled in the third trimester of pregnancy. The receptor comes from a female donor with multiple sclerosis, enrolled in a pregnancy study. The CDR3 is CASSPAGTSYNEQFF. The CDR3 DNA sequence: TGTGCCAGCTCACCAGCGGGGACCTCCTACAATGAGCAGTTCTTC.